This record covers a single T cell receptor (beta chain). Antigen unknown. From RNA, the CDR3 regions of TCR beta chains were amplified and sequenced. A first-round RT-PCR used HTBI primers, followed by a second-round multiplex PCR. TCRdb fed the multiplex PCR reads into MiXCR, producing one record per CDR3 protein. Of around 1.1 million distinct CDR3 sequences in the sample, roughly two fifths were seen once. This CDR3 is 11 amino acids long. Per germline, CDR1 SQVTM and CDR2 ANQGSEA. This sample is part of a study of Graves' ophthalmopathy and Graves' hyperthyroidism. Study details: Hyperthyroidism was classified as stable if no ophthalmopathy occurred within 18 months of follow-up. Findings and caveats of the study: The 13-signature model separated ophthalmopathy from stable hyperthyroidism at roughly 88% sensitivity and roughly 81% specificity.

This sequence joins TRBV29-1 and TRBJ2-1; D gene ambiguous. Sequenced sample: peripheral blood or thyroid tissue (not recorded which). This clonotype originated in an adult man with Graves' hyperthyroidism. CDR3 DNA sequence: TGCAGTGCTAGACAAGAGAATGAGCAGTTCTTC. It yields the protein CSARQENEQFF.